The clone carrying this T cell receptor (beta chain) was seen only a few times. The source of the sample is a study of CD8+ T cells in alopecia areata. Study summary: Once tofacitinib had been taken for 6 to 18 months, 6 months off drug followed.

Both peripheral blood and punch biopsies of lesional scalp skin were obtained from patients who had alopecia areata. The CDR3 sequence is 15 residues long. Germline V CDR1 and CDR2: SGHDT, YYEEEE. J lost 4 bases, V lost 4 bases, and 6 bases had no gene match. RNA was extracted and reverse transcribed into cDNA as the sequencing template. The data were produced by immunoSEQ multiplex PCR, yet TCRdb's version contains in-frame clones alone and is incomplete. The sample lists 100,000 to 150,000 clones, around three fifths seen once, with less than 5.5% in the top ten. The TCR was taken from a human donor with alopecia areata. This chain joins TRBV5-6 and TRBJ2-2; TRBD1 aligns across 8 bases. The specimen comprised CD4+ T cells sorted from blood, sampled at week 0. CDR3 sequence (DNA): TGTGCCAGCAGCCCATTGACAGGGGTCACCGGGGAGCTGTTTTTT. Translated: CASSPLTGVTGELFF.